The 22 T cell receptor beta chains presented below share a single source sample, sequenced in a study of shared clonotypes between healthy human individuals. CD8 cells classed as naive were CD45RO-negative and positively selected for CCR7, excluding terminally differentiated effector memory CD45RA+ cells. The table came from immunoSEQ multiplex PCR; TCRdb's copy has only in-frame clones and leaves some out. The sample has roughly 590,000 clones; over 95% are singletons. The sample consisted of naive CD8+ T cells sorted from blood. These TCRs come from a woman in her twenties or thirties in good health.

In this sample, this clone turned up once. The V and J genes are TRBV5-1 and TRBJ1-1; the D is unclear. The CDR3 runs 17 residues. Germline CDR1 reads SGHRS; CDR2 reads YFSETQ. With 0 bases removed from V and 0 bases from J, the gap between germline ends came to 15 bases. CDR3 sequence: CASSLAEPPGLNTEAFF. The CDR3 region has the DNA TGCGCCAGCAGCTTGGCCGAGCCTCCGGGGTTGAACACTGAAGCTTTCTTT.

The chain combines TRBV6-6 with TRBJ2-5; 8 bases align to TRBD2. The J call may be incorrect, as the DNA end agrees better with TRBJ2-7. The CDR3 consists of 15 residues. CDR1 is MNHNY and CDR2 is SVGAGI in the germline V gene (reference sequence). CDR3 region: CATGPPGGPSYEQYF. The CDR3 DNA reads TGTGCCACCGGCCCCCCGGGAGGGCCATCCTACGAGCAGTACTTC.

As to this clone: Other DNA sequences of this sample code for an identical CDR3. CDR3 nucleotides: TGTGCCAGTAGTACAGGCTACGAGCAGTACTTC. Translation: CASSTGYEQYF. The chain links TRBV19 to TRBJ2-7; D unclear. CDR3 size: 11 residues. V shed 4 bases and J shed 3 bases, with 4 bases lying between them. The germline CDR1 and CDR2 sequences are LNHDA and SQIVND (reference sequence). Full variable domain (rest looked up from reference TRBV19 and TRBJ2-7): DGGITQSPKYLFRKEGQNVTLSCEQNLNHDAMYWYRQDPGQGLRLIYYSQIVNDFQKGDIAEGYSVSREKKESFPLTVTSAQKNPTAFYLCASSTGYEQYFGPGTRLTVT.

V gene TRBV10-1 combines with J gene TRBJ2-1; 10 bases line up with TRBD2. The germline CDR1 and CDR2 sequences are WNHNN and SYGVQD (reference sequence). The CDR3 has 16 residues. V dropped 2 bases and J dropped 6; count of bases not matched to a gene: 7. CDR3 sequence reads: CASSEIPSGSINEQFF. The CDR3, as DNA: TGCGCCAGCAGTGAGATTCCTAGCGGGAGCATCAATGAGCAGTTCTTC.

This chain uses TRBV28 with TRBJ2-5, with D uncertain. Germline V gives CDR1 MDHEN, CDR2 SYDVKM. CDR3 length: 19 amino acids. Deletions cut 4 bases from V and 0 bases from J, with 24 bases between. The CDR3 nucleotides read TGTGCCAGCAGTTCCGAGATAATTCGGTCCCGATCGTACCAAGAGACCCAGTACTTC. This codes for CASSSEIIRSRSYQETQYF.

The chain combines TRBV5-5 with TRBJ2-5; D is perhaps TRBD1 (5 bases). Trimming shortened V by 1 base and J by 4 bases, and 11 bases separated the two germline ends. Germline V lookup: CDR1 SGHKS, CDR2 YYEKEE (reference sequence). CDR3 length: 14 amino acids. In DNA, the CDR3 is TGTGCCAGCAGCTTGCCTCAGGGCATAGAGACCCAGTACTTC. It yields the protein CASSLPQGIETQYF.

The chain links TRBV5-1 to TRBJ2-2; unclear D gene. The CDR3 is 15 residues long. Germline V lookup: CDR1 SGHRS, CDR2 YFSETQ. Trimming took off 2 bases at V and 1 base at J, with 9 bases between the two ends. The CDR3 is CASSFRGGNTGELFF. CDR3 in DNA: TGCGCCAGCAGCTTCCGCGGCGGGAACACCGGGGAGCTGTTTTTT.

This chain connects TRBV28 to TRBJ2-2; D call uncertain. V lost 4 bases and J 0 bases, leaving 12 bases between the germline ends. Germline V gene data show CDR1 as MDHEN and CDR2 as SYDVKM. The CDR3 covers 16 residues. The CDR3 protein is CASSSHWTSNTGELFF. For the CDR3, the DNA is TGTGCCAGCAGTTCCCATTGGACCTCGAACACCGGGGAGCTGTTTTTT.

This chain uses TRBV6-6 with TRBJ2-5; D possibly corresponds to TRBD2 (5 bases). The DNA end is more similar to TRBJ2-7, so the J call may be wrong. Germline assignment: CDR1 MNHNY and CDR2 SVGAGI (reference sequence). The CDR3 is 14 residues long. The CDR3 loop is CASSYSEAFHEQYF. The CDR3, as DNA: TGTGCCAGCAGTTACTCGGAGGCCTTCCACGAGCAGTACTTC.

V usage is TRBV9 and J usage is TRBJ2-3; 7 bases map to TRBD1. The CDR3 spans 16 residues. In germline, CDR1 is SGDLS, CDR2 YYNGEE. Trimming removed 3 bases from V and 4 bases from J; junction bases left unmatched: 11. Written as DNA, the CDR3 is TGTGCCAGCAGCGAACAGACTCTCACAGGGGCAGATACGCAGTATTTT. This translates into CASSEQTLTGADTQYF.

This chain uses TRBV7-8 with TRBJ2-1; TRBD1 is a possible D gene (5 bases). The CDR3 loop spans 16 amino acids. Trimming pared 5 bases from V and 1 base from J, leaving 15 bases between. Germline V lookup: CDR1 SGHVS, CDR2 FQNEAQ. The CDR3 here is CASSTDPKGSYNEQFF. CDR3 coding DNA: TGTGCCAGCAGCACAGATCCGAAGGGGTCCTACAATGAGCAGTTCTTC.

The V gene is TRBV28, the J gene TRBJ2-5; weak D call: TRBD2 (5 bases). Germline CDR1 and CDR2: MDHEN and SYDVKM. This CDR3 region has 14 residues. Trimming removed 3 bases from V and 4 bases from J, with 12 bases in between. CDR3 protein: CASSFPGRAETQYF. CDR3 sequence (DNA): TGTGCCAGCAGTTTTCCGGGAAGGGCAGAGACCCAGTACTTC.

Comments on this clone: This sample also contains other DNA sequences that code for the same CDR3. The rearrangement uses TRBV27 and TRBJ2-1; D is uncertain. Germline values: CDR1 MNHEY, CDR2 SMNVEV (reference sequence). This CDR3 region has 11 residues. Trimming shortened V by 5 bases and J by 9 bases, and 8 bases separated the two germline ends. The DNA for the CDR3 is TGTGCCAGCAGTCTGGGAAGTGAGCAGTTCTTC. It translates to CASSLGSEQFF.

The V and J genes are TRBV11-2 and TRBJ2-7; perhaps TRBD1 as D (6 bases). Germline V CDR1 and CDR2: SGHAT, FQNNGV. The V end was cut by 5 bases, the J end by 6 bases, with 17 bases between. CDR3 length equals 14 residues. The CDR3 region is CASSPPDRSTEQYF. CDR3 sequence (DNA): TGTGCCAGCAGCCCGCCGGACAGATCCACCGAGCAGTACTTC. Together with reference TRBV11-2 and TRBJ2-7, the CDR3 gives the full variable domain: EAGVAQSPRYKIIEKRQSVAFWCNPISGHATLYWYQQILGQGPKLLIQFQNNGVVDDSQLPKDRFSAERLKGVDSTLKIQPAKLEDSAVYLCASSPPDRSTEQYFGPGTRLTVT.

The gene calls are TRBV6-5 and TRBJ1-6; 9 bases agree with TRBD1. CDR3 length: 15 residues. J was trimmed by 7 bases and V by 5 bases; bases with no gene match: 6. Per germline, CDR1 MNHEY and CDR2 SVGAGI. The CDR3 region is CASSTGTGSNSPLHF. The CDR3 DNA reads TGTGCCAGCAGTACCGGGACAGGGAGCAATTCACCCCTCCACTTT.

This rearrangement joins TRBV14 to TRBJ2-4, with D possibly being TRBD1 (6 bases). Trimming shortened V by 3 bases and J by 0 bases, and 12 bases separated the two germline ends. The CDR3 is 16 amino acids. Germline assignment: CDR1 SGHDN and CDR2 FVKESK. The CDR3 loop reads CASSHTGTLAKNIQYF. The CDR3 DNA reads TGTGCCAGCAGCCATACCGGGACACTAGCCAAAAACATTCAGTACTTC.

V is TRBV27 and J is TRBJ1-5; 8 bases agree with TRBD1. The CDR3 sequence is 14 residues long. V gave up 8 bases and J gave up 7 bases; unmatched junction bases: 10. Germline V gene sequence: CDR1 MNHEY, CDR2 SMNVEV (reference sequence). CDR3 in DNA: TGTGCCAGCCGGAGGACAGGGTTGGGGCAGCCCCAGCATTTT. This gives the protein CASRRTGLGQPQHF.

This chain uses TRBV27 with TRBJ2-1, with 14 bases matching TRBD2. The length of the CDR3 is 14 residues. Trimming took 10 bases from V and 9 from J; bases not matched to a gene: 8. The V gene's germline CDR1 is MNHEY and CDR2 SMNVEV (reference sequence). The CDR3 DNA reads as TGTGCCACCGCGGGACTAGCGGGAGACCGTGAGCAGTTCTTC. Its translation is CATAGLAGDREQFF.

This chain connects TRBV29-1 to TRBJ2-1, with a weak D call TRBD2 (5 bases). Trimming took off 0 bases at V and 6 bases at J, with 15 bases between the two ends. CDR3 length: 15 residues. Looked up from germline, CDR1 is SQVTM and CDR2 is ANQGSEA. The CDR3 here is CSVEDLTRNGNEQFF. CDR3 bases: TGCAGCGTTGAAGATTTAACTAGGAATGGCAATGAGCAGTTCTTC.

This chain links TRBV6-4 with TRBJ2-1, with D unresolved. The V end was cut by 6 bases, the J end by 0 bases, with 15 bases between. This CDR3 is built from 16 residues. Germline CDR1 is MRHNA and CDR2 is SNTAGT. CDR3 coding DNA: TGTGCCAGCAGCGCCGGGTCTCGCAGCTCCTACAATGAGCAGTTCTTC. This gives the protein CASSAGSRSSYNEQFF.

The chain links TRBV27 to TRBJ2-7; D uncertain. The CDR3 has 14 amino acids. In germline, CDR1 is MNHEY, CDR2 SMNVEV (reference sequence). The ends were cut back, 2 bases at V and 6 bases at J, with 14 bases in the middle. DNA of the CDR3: TGTGCCAGCAGTTTAAGGTCCCATTGGGGCGAGCAGTACTTC. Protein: CASSLRSHWGEQYF.

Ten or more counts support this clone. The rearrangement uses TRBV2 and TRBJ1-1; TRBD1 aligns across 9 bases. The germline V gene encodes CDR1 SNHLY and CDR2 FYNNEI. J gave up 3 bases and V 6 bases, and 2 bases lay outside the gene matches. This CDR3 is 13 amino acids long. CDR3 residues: CASRDRGDTEAFF. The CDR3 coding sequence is TGTGCCAGCAGAGACAGGGGGGACACTGAAGCTTTCTTT.